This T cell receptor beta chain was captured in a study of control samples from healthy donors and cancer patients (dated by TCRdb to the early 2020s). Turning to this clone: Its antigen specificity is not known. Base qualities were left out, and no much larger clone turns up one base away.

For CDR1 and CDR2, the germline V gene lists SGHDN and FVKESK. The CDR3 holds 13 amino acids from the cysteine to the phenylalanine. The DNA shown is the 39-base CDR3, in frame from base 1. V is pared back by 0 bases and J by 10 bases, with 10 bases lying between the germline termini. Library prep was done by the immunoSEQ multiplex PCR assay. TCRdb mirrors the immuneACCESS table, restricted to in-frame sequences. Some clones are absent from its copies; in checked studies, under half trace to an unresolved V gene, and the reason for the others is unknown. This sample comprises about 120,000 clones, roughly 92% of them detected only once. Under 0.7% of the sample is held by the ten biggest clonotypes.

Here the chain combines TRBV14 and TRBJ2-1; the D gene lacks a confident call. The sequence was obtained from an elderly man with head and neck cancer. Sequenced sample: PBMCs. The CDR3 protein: CASSQDRVWEQFF. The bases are TGTGCCAGCAGCCAAGATAGGGTCTGGGAGCAGTTCTTC.